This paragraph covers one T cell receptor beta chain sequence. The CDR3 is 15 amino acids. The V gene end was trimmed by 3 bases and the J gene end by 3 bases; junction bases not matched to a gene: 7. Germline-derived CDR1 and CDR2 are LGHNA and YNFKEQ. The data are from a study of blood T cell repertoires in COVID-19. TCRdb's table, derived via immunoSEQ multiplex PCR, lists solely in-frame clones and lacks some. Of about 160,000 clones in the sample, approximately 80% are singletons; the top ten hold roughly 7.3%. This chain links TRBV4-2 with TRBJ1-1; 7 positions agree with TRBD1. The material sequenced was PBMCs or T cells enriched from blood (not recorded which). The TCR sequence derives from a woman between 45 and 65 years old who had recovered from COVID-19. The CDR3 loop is CASSHRQGEDTEAFF. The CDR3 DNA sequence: TGTGCCAGCAGCCACAGACAGGGAGAGGACACTGAAGCTTTCTTT.